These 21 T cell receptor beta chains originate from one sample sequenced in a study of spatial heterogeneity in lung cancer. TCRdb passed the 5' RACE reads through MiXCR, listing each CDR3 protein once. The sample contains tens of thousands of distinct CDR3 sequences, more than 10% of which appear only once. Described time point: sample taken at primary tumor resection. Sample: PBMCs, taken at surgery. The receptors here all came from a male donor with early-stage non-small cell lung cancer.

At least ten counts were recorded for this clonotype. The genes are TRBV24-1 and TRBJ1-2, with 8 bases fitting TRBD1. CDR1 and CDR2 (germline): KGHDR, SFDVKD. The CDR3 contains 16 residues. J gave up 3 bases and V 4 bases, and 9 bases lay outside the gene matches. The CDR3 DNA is TGTGCCACCAGTGACAGCGACAGGGGAAGGCACTATGGCTACACCTTC. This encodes CATSDSDRGRHYGYTF.

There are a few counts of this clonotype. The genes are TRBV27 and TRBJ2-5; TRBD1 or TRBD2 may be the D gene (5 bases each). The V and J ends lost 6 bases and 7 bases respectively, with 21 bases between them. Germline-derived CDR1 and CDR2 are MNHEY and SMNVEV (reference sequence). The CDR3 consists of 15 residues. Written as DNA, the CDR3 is TGTGCCAGCAGCACGGTACAGGCGGCGAGGGGGACCCAGTACTTC. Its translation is CASSTVQAARGTQYF.

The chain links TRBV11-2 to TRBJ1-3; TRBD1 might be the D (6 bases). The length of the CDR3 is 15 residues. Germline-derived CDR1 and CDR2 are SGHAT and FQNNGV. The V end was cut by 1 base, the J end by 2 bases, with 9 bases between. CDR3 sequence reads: CASSLGTVTGNTIYF. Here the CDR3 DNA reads TGTGCCAGCAGCTTAGGGACAGTAACTGGAAACACCATATATTTT. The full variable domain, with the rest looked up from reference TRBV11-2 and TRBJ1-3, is EAGVAQSPRYKIIEKRQSVAFWCNPISGHATLYWYQQILGQGPKLLIQFQNNGVVDDSQLPKDRFSAERLKGVDSTLKIQPAKLEDSAVYLCASSLGTVTGNTIYFGEGSWLTVV.

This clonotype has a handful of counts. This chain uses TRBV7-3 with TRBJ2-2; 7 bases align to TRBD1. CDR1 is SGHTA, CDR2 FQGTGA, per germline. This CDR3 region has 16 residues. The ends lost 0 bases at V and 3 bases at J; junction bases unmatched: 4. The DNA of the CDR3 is TGTGCCAGCAGCTTAACGGGGGACAGTTACACCGGGGAGCTGTTTTTT. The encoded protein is CASSLTGDSYTGELFF.

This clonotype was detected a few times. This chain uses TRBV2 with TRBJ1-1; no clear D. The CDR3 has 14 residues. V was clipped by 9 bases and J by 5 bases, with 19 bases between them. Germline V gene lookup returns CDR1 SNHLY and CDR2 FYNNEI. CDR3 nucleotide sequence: TGTGCCAGTGGAAGGGAGGCCAAAGGGACTGAAGCTTTCTTT. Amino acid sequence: CASGREAKGTEAFF.

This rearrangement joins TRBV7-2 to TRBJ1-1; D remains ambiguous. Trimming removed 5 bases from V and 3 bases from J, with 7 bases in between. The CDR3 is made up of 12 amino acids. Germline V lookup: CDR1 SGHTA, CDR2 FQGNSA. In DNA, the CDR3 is TGTGCCAGCAGCCCAGGTTACACTGAAGCTTTCTTT. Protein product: CASSPGYTEAFF.

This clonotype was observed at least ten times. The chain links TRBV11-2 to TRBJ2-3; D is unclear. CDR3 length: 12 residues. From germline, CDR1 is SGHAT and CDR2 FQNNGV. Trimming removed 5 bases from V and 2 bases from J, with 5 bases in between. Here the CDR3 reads CASSPHTDTQYF. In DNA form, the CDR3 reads TGTGCCAGCAGCCCCCACACAGATACGCAGTATTTT.

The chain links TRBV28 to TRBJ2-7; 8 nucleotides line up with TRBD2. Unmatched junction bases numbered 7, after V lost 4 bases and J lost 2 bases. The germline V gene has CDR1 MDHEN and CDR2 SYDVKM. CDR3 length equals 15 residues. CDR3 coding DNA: TGTGCCAGCAGTTCCCGACTAGCGCCTCCCTACGAGCAGTACTTC. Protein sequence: CASSSRLAPPYEQYF. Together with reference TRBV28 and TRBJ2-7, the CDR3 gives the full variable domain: DVKVTQSSRYLVKRTGEKVFLECVQDMDHENMFWYRQDPGLGLRLIYFSYDVKMKEKGDIPEGYSVSREKKERFSLILESASTNQTSMYLCASSSRLAPPYEQYFGPGTRLTVT.

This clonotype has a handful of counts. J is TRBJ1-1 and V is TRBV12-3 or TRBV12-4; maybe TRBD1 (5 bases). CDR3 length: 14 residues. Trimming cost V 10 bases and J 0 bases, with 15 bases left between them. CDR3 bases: TGTGCCACCGGGACGTTTAACATGAACACTGAAGCTTTCTTT. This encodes CATGTFNMNTEAFF.

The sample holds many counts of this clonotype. In DNA, the CDR3 is TGTGCCTGCCCCGGGACGAAGCCCACTGAAGCTTTCTTT. This encodes CACPGTKPTEAFF. The chain employs TRBV19 and TRBJ1-1; possibly TRBD1 for D (5 bases). CDR1 and CDR2 from the germline V gene are LNHDA and SQIVND (reference sequence). V lost 11 bases and J lost 4, with 17 bases in between. The CDR3 has 13 amino acids.

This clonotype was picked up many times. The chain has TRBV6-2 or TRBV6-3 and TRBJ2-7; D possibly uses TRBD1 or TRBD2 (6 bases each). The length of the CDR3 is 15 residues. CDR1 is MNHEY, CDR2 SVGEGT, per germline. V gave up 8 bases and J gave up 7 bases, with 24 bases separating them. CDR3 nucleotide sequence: TGTGCCAGCCAACCGTCTTCCCGGGGGCCGGGGGAGCAGTACTTC. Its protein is CASQPSSRGPGEQYF.

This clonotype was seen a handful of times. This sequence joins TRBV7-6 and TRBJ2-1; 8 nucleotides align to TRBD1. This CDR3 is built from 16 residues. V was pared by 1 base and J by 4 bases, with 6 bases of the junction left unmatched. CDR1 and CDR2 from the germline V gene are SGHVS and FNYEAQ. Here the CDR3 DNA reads TGTGCCAGCAGCTTAGGGGGACAGGCGGGATACAATGAGCAGTTCTTC. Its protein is CASSLGGQAGYNEQFF.

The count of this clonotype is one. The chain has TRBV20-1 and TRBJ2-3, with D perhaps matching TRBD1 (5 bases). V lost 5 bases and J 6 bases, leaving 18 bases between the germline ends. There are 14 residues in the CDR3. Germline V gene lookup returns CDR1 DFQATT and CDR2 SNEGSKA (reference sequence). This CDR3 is CSADSPGRGDTQYF. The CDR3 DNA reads TGCAGTGCTGACAGTCCGGGTAGGGGTGATACGCAGTATTTT.

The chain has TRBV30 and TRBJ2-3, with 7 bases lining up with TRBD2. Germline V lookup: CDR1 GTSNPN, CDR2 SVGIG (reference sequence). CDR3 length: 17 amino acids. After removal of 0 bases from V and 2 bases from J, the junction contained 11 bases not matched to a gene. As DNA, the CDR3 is TGTGCCTGGAGTGTCCCTGGGGGGGGAATCAACACAGATACGCAGTATTTT. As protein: CAWSVPGGGINTDTQYF. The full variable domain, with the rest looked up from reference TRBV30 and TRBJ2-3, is SQTIHQWPATLVQPVGSPLSLECTVEGTSNPNLYWYRQAAGRGLQLLFYSVGIGQISSEVPQNLSASRPQDRQFILSSKKLLLSDSGFYLCAWSVPGGGINTDTQYFGPGTRLTVL.

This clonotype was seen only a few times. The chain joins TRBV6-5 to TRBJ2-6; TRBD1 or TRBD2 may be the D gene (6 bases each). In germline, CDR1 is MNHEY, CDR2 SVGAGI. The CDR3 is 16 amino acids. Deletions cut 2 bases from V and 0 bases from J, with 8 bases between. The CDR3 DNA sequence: TGTGCCAGCAGTTACGAGGGGGGCTCTGGGGCCAACGTCCTGACTTTC. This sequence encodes CASSYEGGSGANVLTF.

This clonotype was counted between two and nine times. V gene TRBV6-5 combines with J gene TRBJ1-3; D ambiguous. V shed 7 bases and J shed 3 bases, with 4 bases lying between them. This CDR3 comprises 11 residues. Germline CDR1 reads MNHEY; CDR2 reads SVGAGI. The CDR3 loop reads CASNGGNTIYF. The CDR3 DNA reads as TGTGCCAGCAATGGTGGAAACACCATATATTTT.

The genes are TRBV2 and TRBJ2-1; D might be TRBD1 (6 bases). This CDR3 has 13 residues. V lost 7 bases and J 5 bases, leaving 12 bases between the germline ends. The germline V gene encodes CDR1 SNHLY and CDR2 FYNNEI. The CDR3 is CASNLDRNNEQFF. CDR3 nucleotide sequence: TGTGCCAGCAACCTGGACAGAAACAATGAGCAGTTCTTC.

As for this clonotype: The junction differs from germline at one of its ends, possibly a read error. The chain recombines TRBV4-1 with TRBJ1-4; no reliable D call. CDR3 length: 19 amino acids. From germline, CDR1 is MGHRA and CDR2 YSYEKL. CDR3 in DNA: TGCGCCAGCAGACAAGGAAGGCAGGACCTAGATTCAACTAATGAAAAACTGTTTTTT. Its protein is CASRQGRQDLDSTNEKLFF.

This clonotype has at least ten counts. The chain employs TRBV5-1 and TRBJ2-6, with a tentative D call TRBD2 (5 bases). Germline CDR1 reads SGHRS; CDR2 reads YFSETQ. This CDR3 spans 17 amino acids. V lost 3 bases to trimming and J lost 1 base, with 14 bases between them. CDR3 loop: CASSSLRSGSGANVLTF. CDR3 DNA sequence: TGCGCCAGCAGCTCACTAAGGTCGGGGTCTGGGGCCAACGTCCTGACTTTC. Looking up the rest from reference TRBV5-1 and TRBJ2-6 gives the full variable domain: KAGVTQTPRYLIKTRGQQVTLSCSPISGHRSVSWYQQTPGQGLQFLFEYFSETQRNKGNFPGRFSGRQFSNSRSEMNVSTLELGDSALYLCASSSLRSGSGANVLTFGAGSRLTVL.

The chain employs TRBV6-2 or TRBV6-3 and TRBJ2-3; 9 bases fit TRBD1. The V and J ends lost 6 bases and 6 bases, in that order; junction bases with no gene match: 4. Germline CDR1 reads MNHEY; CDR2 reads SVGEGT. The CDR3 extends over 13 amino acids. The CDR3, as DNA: TGTGCCAGCAGAAATACAGGGGGCGATACGCAGTATTTT. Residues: CASRNTGGDTQYF.

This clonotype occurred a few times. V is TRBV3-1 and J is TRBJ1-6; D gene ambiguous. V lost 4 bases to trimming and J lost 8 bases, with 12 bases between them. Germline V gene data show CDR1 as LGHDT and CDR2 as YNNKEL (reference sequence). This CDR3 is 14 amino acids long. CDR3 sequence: CASSPRAKDSPLHF. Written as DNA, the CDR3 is TGTGCCAGCAGCCCCCGCGCCAAAGATTCACCCCTCCACTTT.